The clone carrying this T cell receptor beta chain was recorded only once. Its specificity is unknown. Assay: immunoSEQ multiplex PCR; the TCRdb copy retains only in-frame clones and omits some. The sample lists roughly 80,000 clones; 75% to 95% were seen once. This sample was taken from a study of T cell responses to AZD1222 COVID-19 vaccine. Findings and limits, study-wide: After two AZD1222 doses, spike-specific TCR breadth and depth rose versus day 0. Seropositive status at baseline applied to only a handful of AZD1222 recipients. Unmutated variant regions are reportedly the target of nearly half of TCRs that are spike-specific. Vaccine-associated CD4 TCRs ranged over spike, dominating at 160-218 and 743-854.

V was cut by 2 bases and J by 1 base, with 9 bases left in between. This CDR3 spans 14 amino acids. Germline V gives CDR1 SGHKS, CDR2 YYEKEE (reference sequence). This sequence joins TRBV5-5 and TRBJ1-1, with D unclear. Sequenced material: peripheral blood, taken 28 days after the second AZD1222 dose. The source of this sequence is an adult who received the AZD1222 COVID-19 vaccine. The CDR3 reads CASSFFSRNTEAFF. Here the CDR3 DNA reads TGTGCCAGCAGCTTTTTCTCAAGGAACACTGAAGCTTTCTTT.